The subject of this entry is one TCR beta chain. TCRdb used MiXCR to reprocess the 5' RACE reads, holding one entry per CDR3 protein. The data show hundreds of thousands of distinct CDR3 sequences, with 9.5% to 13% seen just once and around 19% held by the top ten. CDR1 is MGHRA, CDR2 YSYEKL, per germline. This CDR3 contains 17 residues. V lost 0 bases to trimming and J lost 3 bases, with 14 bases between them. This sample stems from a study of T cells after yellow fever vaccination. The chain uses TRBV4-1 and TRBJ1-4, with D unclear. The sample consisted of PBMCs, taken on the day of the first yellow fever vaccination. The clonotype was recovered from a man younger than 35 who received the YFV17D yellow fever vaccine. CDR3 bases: TGCGCCAGCAGCCAAGAAGGTAGGAGTTTCGCTAATGAAAAACTGTTTTTT. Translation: CASSQEGRSFANEKLFF.